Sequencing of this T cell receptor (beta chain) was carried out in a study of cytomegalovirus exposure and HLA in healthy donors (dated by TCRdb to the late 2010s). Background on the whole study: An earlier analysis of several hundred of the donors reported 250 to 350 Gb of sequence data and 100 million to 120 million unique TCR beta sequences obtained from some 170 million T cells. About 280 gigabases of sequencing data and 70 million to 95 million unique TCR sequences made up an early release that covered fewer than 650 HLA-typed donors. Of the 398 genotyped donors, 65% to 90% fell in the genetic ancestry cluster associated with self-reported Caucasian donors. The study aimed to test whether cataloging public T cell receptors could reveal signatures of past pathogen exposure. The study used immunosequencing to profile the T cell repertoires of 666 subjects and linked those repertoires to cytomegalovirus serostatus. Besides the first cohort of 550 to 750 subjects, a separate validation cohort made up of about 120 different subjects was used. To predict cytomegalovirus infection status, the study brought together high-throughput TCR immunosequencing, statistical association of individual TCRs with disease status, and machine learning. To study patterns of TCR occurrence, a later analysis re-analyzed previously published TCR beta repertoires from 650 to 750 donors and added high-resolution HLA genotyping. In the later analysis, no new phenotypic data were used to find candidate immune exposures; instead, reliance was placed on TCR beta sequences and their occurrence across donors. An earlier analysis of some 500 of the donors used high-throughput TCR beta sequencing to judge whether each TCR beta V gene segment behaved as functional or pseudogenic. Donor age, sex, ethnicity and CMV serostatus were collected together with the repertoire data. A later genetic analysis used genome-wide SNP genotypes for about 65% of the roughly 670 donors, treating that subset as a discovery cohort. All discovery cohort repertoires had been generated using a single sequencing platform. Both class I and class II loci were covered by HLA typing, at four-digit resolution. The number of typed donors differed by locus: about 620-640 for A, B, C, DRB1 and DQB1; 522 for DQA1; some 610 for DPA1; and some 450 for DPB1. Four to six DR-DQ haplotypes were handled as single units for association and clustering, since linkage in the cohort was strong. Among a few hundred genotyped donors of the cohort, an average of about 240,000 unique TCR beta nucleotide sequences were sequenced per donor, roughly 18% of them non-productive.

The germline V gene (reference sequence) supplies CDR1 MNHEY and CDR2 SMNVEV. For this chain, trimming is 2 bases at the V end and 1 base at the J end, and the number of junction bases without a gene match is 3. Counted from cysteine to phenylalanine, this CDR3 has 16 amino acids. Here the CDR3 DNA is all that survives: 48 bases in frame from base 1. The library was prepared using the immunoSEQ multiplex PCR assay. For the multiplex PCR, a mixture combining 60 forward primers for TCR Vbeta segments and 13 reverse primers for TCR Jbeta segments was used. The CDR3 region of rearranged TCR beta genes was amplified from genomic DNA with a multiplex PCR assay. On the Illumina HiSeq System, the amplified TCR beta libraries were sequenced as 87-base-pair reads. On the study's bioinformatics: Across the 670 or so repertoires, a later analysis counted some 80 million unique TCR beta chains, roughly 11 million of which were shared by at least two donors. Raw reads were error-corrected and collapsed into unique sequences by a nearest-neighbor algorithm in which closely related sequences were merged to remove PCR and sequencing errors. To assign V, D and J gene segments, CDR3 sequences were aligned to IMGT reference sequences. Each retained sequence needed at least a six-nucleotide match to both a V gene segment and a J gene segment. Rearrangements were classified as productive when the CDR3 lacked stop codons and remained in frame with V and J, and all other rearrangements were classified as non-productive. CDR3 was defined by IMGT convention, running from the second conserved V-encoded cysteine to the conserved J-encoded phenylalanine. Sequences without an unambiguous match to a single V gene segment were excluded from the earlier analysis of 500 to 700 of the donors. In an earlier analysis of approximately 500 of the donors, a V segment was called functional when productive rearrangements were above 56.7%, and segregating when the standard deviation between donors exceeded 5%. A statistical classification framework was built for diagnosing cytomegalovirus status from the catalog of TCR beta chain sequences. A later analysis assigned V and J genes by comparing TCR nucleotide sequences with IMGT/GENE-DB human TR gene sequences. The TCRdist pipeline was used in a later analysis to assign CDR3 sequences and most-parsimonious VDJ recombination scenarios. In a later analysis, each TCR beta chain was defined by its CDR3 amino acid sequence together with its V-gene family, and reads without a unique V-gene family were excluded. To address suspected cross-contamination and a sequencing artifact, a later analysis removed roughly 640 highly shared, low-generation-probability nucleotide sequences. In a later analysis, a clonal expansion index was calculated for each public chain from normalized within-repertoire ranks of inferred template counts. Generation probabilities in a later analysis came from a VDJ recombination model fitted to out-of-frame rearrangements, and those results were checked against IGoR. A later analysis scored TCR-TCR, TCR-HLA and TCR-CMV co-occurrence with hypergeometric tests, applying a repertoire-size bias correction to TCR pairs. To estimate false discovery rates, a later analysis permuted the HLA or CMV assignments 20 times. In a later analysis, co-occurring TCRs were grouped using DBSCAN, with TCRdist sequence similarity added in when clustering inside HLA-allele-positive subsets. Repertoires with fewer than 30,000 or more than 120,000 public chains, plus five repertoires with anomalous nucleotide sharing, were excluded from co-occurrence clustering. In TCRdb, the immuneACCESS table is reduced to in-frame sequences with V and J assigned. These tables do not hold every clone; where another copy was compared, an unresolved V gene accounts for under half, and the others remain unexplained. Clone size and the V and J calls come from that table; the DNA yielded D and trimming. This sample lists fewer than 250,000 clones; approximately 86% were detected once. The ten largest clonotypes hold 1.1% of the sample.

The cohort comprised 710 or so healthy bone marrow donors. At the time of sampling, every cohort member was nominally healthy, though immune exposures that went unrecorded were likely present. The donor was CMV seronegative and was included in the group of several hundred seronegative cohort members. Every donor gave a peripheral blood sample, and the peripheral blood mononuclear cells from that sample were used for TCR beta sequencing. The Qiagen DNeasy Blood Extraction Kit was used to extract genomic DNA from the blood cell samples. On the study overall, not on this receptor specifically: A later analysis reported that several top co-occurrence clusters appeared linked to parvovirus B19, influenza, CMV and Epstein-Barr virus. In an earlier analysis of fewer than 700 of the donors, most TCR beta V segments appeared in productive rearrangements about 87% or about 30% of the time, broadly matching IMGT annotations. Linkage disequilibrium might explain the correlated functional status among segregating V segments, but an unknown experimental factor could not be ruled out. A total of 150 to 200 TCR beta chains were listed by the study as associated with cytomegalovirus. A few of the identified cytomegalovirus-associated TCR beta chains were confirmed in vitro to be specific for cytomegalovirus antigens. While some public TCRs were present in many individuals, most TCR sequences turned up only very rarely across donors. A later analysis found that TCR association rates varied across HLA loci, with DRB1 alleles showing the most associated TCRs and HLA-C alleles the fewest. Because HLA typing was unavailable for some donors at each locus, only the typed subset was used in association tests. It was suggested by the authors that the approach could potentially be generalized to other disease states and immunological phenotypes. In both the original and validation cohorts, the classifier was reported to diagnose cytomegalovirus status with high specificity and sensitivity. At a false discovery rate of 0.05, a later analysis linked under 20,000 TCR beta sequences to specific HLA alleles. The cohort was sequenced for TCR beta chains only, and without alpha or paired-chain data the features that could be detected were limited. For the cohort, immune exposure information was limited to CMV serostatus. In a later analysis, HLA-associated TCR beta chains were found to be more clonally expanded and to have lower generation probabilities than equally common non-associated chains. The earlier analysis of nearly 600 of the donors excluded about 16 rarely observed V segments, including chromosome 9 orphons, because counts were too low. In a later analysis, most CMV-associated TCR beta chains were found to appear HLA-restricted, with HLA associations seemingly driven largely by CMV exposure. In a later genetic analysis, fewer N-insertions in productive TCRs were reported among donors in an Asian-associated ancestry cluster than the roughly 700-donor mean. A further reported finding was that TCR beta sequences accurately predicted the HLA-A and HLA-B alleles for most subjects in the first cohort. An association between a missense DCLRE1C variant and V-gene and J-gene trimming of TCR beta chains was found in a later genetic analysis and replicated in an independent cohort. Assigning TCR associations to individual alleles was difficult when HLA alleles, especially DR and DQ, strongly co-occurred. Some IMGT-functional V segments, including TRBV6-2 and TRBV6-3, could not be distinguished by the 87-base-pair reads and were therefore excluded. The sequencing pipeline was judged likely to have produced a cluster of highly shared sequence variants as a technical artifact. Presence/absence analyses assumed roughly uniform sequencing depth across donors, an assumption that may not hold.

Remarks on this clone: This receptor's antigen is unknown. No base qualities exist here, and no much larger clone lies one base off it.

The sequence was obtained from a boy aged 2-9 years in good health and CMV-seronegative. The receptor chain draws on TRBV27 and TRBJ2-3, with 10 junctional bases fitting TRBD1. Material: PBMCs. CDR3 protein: CASSLIGTGGTDTQYF. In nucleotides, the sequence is TGTGCCAGCAGTTTAATCGGGACAGGGGGCACAGATACGCAGTATTTT.